Shown below are 24 T cell receptor beta chains from a single sample sequenced in a study of shared clonotypes between healthy human individuals. Only in-frame clones appear in the TCRdb table, and some are missing; sequencing was by immunoSEQ multiplex PCR. Among hundreds of thousands of clones listed, 95% were seen once. Terminally differentiated effector memory CD45RA+ cells were excluded from the naive CD8 cells, which were CD45RO-negative and positively selected for CCR7. The sample comprised naive CD8+ T cells sorted from blood. These TCRs come from a woman in her 30s in good health.

V gene TRBV27 combines with J gene TRBJ1-4; D is perhaps TRBD1 (6 bases). V dropped 3 bases and J dropped 8 bases, with 13 bases sitting between them. The germline V gene encodes CDR1 MNHEY and CDR2 SMNVEV (reference sequence). The CDR3 totals 14 residues. The CDR3 is CASSFWGAGEKLFF. CDR3 nucleotides: TGTGCCAGCAGTTTTTGGGGGGCGGGGGAAAAACTGTTTTTT.

This chain joins TRBV27 and TRBJ2-1; a possible D gene is TRBD2 (6 bases). This CDR3 region has 16 residues. Trimming left V 4 bases short and J 1 base short, with 14 bases between. Germline CDR1 reads MNHEY; CDR2 reads SMNVEV (reference sequence). CDR3 sequence: CASSWDLGGSYNEQFF. The CDR3 DNA sequence: TGTGCCAGCAGTTGGGACTTGGGGGGATCCTACAATGAGCAGTTCTTC.

This clone came up once. CDR3 amino acids: CASSQERTRSYTEAFF. CDR3 bases: TGTGCCAGCAGCCAAGAAAGGACCCGGTCCTACACTGAAGCTTTCTTT. The V call is TRBV14, the J call TRBJ1-1; D remains ambiguous. CDR3 length: 16 amino acids. The V gene's germline CDR1 is SGHDN and CDR2 FVKESK. Trimming took 0 bases from V and 3 from J, leaving 14 bases between them.

The chain combines TRBV27 with TRBJ2-7; 9 nucleotides align to TRBD1. The trim removed 3 bases at V and 2 bases at J, leaving 5 bases unmatched. CDR3 length: 15 amino acids. CDR1 MNHEY and CDR2 SMNVEV come from the germline V gene (reference sequence). The CDR3 DNA reads as TGTGCCAGCAGTTTGACAGGGGGTATGACCTACGAGCAGTACTTC. Translating gives CASSLTGGMTYEQYF.

This chain uses TRBV27 with TRBJ2-5; weak D call: TRBD1 (6 bases). This CDR3 contains 14 residues. Looked up from germline, CDR1 is MNHEY and CDR2 is SMNVEV (reference sequence). The V end was cut by 3 bases, the J end by 5 bases, with 13 bases between. The CDR3 nucleotides are TGTGCCAGCAGTTTCGGGACACTGAAGGAGACCCAGTACTTC. Its protein product is CASSFGTLKETQYF.

V and J are TRBV27 and TRBJ2-2; no clear D. This CDR3 region has 14 residues. Germline V gives CDR1 MNHEY, CDR2 SMNVEV (reference sequence). V was cut by 0 bases and J by 6 bases, with 8 bases left in between. CDR3 region: CASSLSKGAGELFF. CDR3 DNA sequence: TGTGCCAGCAGTTTATCGAAGGGCGCCGGGGAGCTGTTTTTT.

This clone was recorded once. The V call is TRBV13, the J call TRBJ2-7; either TRBD1 or TRBD2 may supply D (5 bases each). Looked up from germline, CDR1 is PRHDT and CDR2 is FYEKMQ (reference sequence). There are 15 residues in the CDR3. Trimming shortened V by 4 bases and J by 4 bases, and 17 bases separated the two germline ends. CDR3 region: CASSWGGWAKYEQYF. CDR3 DNA: TGTGCCAGCAGCTGGGGCGGGTGGGCTAAGTACGAGCAGTACTTC. The variable domain in full, with the rest retrieved from reference TRBV13 and TRBJ2-7, is AAGVIQSPRHLIKEKRETATLKCYPIPRHDTVYWYQQGPGQDPQFLISFYEKMQSDKGSIPDRFSAQQFSDYHSELNMSSLELGDSALYFCASSWGGWAKYEQYFGPGTRLTVT.

This chain links TRBV28 with TRBJ2-1; D ambiguous. The CDR3 runs to 13 residues. The V gene's germline CDR1 is MDHEN and CDR2 SYDVKM. The V end lost 3 bases, the J end lost 9 bases, and 12 bases lay between the germline ends. This CDR3 is CASSLVRVVEQFF. CDR3 DNA: TGTGCCAGCAGTTTGGTCCGAGTCGTTGAGCAGTTCTTC.

The CDR3 spells CASSWGTIGTDTQYF. As DNA, the CDR3 is TGTGCCAGCAGCTGGGGGACTATTGGAACAGATACGCAGTATTTT. The V and J genes are TRBV5-6 and TRBJ2-3, with 7 nucleotides matching TRBD2. This CDR3 is 15 amino acids long. The trim removed 3 bases at V and 3 bases at J, leaving 7 bases unmatched. Germline CDR1 and CDR2: SGHDT and YYEEEE.

In its sample, this clone was seen once. The chain uses TRBV19 and TRBJ2-2; 11 bases align to TRBD2. The germline CDR1 and CDR2 sequences are LNHDA and SQIVND (reference sequence). CDR3 length: 15 residues. The junction had 8 bases not matched to a gene; V was cut back by 8 bases and J by 6 bases. This chain's CDR3 is CASDTSGSFSGELFF. DNA of the CDR3: TGTGCCAGTGACACTAGCGGGAGTTTTTCCGGGGAGCTGTTTTTT. Together with reference TRBV19 and TRBJ2-2, the CDR3 gives the full variable domain: DGGITQSPKYLFRKEGQNVTLSCEQNLNHDAMYWYRQDPGQGLRLIYYSQIVNDFQKGDIAEGYSVSREKKESFPLTVTSAQKNPTAFYLCASDTSGSFSGELFFGEGSRLTVL.

The chain carries TRBV28 and TRBJ2-3, with TRBD2 identical over 7 bases. V was pared by 5 bases and J by 12 bases, with 11 bases of the junction left unmatched. The CDR3 is 13 residues long. CDR1 MDHEN and CDR2 SYDVKM come from the germline V gene. The CDR3 sequence: CASSLHTSASQYF. DNA of the CDR3: TGTGCCAGCAGTCTCCACACTAGCGCTTCCCAGTATTTT.

Regarding this clone: The same CDR3 arises from other DNA sequences in this sample as well. The rearrangement links TRBV5-1 to TRBJ1-1; D is uncertain. CDR1 SGHRS and CDR2 YFSETQ come from the germline V gene. The ends were cut back, 0 bases at V and 1 base at J, with 4 bases in the middle. The CDR3 sequence is 13 residues long. CDR3 sequence (DNA): TGCGCCAGCAGCTTGGAAGGGAACACTGAAGCTTTCTTT. Translation: CASSLEGNTEAFF.

Worth noting for this clone: A much more abundant neighbour one base away suggests this may be a read error. Within the sample, other DNA sequences also encode this same CDR3. The gene calls are TRBV9 and TRBJ1-1, with D possibly being TRBD1 (6 bases). The CDR3 contains 13 residues. The germline V and J ends were trimmed by 0 bases and 3 bases, with 6 bases remaining between them. Looked up from germline, CDR1 is SGDLS and CDR2 is YYNGEE. In DNA, the CDR3 is TGTGCCAGCAGCGTAGGGGGGCACACTGAAGCTTTCTTT. It is translated as CASSVGGHTEAFF.

As concerns this clone: In the same sample, other DNA sequences code for this CDR3. The chain links TRBV29-1 to TRBJ2-1, with TRBD2 identical over 11 bases. Looked up from germline, CDR1 is SQVTM and CDR2 is ANQGSEA. V trimming: 4 bases; J trimming: 4 bases; junction bases outside the gene matches: 3. This CDR3 has 14 amino acids. The CDR3 reads CSVVGTSGYNEQFF. The CDR3 nucleotides are TGCAGCGTTGTAGGGACTAGCGGATACAATGAGCAGTTCTTC.

As concerns this clone: Other DNA sequences in this specimen translate into the identical CDR3. The gene calls are TRBV5-1 and TRBJ1-1, with a possible D match to TRBD1 (5 bases). Germline V lookup: CDR1 SGHRS, CDR2 YFSETQ. The V gene lost 5 bases and the J gene lost 1 base, with 9 bases spanning the gap. The CDR3 spans 13 residues. CDR3 in DNA: TGCGCCAGCAGGTCTACAGGGAACACTGAAGCTTTCTTT. Encoded protein: CASRSTGNTEAFF.

Concerning this clone: The sample holds other DNA sequences that translate to the same CDR3. This chain uses TRBV13 with TRBJ2-5; 12 nucleotides agree with TRBD2. Germline CDR1 PRHDT, CDR2 FYEKMQ (reference sequence). With 4 bases clipped from V and 5 bases from J, the junction kept 5 bases outside the gene matches. This CDR3 has 15 amino acids. The CDR3 is CASSSGLAGSETQYF. As DNA, the CDR3 is TGTGCCAGCAGCTCGGGACTAGCGGGTAGTGAGACCCAGTACTTC.

This chain links TRBV28 with TRBJ2-5, with D perhaps matching TRBD1 or TRBD2 (5 bases each). Germline loops: CDR1 MDHEN, CDR2 SYDVKM. Trimming took 3 bases from V and 5 from J, leaving 22 bases between them. The CDR3 consists of 17 residues. DNA for the CDR3: TGTGCCAGCAGTTTGGAGAGTGAGATGGGGGTATGGGAGACCCAGTACTTC. Its protein is CASSLESEMGVWETQYF.

The chain carries TRBV10-3 and TRBJ1-2; possible D gene TRBD1, 5 bases. The CDR3 has 14 residues. Germline lookup yields CDR1 ENHRY and CDR2 SYGVKD. V shed 3 bases and J shed 8 bases, with 16 bases lying between them. DNA of the CDR3: TGTGCCATCAGTGATTCATCCAGGGCAGGGGGCTACACCTTC. This encodes CAISDSSRAGGYTF.

Points on this clone: Other DNA sequences in this specimen translate into the identical CDR3. V and J are TRBV2 and TRBJ1-1; D not resolved. The CDR3 contains 14 residues. Germline CDR1 is SNHLY and CDR2 is FYNNEI. V was clipped by 1 base and J by 1 base, with 7 bases between them. CDR3 coding DNA: TGTGCCAGCAGTGAAGGTCGGAGGAACACTGAAGCTTTCTTT. Translation: CASSEGRRNTEAFF.

This clone was detected once. The J gene is TRBJ2-3, the V gene TRBV2; 12 bases agree with TRBD2. The germline V gene has CDR1 SNHLY and CDR2 FYNNEI. Trimming at V came to 7 bases and at J to 4 bases, leaving 12 bases not matched to a gene. There are 17 residues in the CDR3. The CDR3 is CASMSSGRDFASDTQYF. The CDR3 coding sequence is TGTGCCAGCATGTCTAGCGGGAGGGATTTTGCCTCAGATACGCAGTATTTT.

The chain has TRBV29-1 and TRBJ1-1; D call uncertain. CDR1 SQVTM and CDR2 ANQGSEA come from the germline V gene. The length of the CDR3 is 12 residues. The V end was cut by 4 bases, the J end by 4 bases, with 10 bases between. CDR3 in DNA: TGCAGCGTTGGTAAGGAGCCCACTGAAGCTTTCTTT. It codes for CSVGKEPTEAFF. The whole variable domain, filled in from reference TRBV29-1 and TRBJ1-1, reads SAVISQKPSRDICQRGTSLTIQCQVDSQVTMMFWYRQQPGQSLTLIATANQGSEATYESGFVIDKFPISRPNLTFSTLTVSNMSPEDSSIYLCSVGKEPTEAFFGQGTRLTVV.

V gene TRBV25-1 combines with J gene TRBJ2-1; D possibly corresponds to TRBD2 (6 bases). Trimming took 3 bases from V and 2 from J, leaving 14 bases between them. The V gene's germline CDR1 is MGHDK and CDR2 SYGVNS. The CDR3 contains 16 residues. CDR3 sequence: CASSDWDLETYNEQFF. The CDR3 nucleotides read TGTGCCAGCAGTGATTGGGACTTGGAGACCTACAATGAGCAGTTCTTC.

Notes on this clone: This sample also contains other DNA sequences that code for the same CDR3. This sequence joins TRBV5-1 and TRBJ2-3, with D unclear. The CDR3 totals 15 residues. Per the germline V gene, CDR1 is SGHRS and CDR2 is YFSETQ. V shed 0 bases and J shed 0 bases, with 8 bases lying between them. The CDR3 reads CASSLGTASTDTQYF. DNA for the CDR3: TGCGCCAGCAGCTTGGGAACCGCTAGCACAGATACGCAGTATTTT.

The chain has TRBV11-2 and TRBJ1-3, with D unclear. This CDR3 contains 15 residues. The ends were cut back, 0 bases at V and 0 bases at J, with 6 bases in the middle. Germline values: CDR1 SGHAT, CDR2 FQNNGV. CDR3 sequence reads: CASSLEIGSGNTIYF. The CDR3 DNA sequence: TGTGCCAGCAGCTTAGAAATAGGCTCTGGAAACACCATATATTTT.